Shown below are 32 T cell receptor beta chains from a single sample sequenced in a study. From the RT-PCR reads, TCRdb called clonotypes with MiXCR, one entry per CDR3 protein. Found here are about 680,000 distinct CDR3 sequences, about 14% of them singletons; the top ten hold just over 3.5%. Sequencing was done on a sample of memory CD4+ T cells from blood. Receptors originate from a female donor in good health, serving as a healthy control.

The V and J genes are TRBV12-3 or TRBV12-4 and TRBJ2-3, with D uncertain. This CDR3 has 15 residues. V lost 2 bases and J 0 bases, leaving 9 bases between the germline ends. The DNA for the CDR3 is TGTGCCAGCAGTTTACTGGGTCCTAGCACAGATACGCAGTATTTT. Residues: CASSLLGPSTDTQYF.

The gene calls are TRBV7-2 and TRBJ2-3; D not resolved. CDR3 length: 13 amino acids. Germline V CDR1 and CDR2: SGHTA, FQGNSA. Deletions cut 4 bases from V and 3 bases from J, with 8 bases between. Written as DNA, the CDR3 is TGTGCCAGCAGCTCGACAAGGACAGATACGCAGTATTTT. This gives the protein CASSSTRTDTQYF.

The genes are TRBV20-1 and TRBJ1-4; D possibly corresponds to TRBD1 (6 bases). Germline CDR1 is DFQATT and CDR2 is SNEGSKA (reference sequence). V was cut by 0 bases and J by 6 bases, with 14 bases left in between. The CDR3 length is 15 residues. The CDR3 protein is CSARDNRGAYEKLFF. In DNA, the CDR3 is TGCAGTGCTAGAGATAATCGGGGGGCTTATGAAAAACTGTTTTTT.

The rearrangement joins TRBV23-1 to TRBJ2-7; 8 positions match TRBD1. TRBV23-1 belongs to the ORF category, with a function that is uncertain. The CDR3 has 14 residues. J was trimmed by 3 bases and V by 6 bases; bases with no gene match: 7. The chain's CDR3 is CASRRTGRNYEQYF. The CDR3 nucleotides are TGCGCCAGCAGGCGGACAGGGCGAAACTACGAGCAGTACTTC.

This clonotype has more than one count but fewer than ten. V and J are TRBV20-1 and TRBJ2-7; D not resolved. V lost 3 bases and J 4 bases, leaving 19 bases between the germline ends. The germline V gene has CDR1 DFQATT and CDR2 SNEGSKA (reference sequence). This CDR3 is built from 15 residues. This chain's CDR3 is CSASPLLTNTYEQYF. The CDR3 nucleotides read TGCAGTGCTAGTCCTCTCCTGACAAACACTTACGAGCAGTACTTC.

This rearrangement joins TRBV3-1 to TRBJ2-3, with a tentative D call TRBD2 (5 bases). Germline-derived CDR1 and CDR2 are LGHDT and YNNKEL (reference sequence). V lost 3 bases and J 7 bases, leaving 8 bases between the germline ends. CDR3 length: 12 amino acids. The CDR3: CASSQSGNTQYF. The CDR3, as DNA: TGTGCCAGCAGCCAGAGCGGAAATACGCAGTATTTT.

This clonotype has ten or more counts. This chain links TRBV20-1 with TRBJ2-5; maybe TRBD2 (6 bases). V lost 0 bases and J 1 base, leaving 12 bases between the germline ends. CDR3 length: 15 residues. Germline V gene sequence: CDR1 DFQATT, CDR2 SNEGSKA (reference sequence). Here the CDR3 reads CSARELGLSQETQYF. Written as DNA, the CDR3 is TGCAGTGCTAGAGAACTGGGACTTTCCCAAGAGACCCAGTACTTC.

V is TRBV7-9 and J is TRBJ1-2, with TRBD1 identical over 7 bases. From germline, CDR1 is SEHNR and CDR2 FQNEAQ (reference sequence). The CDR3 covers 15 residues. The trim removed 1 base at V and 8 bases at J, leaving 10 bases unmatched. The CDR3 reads CASSLEGAQGAGYTF. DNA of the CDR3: TGTGCCAGCAGCTTAGAGGGGGCGCAGGGCGCGGGCTACACCTTC. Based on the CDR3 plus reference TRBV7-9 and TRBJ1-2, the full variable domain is DTGVSQNPRHKITKRGQNVTFRCDPISEHNRLYWYRQTLGQGPEFLTYFQNEAQLEKSRLLSDRFSAERPKGSFSTLEIQRTEQGDSAMYLCASSLEGAQGAGYTFGSGTRLTVV.

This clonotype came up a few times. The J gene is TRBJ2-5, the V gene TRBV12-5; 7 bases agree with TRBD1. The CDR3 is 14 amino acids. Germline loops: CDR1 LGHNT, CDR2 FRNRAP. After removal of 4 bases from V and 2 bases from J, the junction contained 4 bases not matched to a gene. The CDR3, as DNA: TGTGCTAGTGGTTCGGGACAGCCACAAGAGACCCAGTACTTC. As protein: CASGSGQPQETQYF.

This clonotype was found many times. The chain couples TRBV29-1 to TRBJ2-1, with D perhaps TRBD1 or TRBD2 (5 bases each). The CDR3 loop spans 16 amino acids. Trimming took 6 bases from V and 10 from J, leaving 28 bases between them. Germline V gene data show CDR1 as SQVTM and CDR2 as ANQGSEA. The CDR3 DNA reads TGCAGCGTCGATCTCGTGTCTGCGAATACCGGGGCCGAGCAGTTCTTC. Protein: CSVDLVSANTGAEQFF.

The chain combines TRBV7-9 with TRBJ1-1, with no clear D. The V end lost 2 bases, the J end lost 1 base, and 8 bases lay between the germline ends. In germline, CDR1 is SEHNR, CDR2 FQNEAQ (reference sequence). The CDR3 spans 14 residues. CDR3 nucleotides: TGTGCCAGCAGCTTATTTTCCAGGAACACTGAAGCTTTCTTT. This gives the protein CASSLFSRNTEAFF.

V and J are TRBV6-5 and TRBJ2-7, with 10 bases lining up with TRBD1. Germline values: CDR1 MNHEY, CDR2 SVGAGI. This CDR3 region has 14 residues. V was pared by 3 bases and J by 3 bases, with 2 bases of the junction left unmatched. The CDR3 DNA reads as TGTGCCAGCAGTTATGGACAGGGGGTCTACGAGCAGTACTTC. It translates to CASSYGQGVYEQYF.

The CDR3 here is CASSLAQAGTLKNIQYF. The CDR3 bases are TGTGCCAGCAGCTTAGCACAGGCAGGCACCCTCAAAAACATTCAGTACTTC. The chain recombines TRBV7-6 with TRBJ2-4; D is perhaps TRBD1 (5 bases). Germline CDR1 SGHVS, CDR2 FNYEAQ. The CDR3 loop spans 17 amino acids. Trimming pared 0 bases from V and 3 bases from J, leaving 15 bases between.

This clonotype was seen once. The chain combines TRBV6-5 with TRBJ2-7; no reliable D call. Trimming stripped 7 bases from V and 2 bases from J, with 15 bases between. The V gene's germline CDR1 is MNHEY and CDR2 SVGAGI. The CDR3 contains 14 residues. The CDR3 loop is CASTPEAVAYEQYF. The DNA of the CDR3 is TGTGCCAGCACTCCAGAGGCAGTAGCCTACGAGCAGTACTTC.

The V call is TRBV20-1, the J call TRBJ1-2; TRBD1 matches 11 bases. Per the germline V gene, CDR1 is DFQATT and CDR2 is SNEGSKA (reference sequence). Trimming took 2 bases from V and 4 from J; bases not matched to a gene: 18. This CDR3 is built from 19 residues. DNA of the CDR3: TGCAGTGCTAGATTTGCCGCCGGGACAGGGGGTTTCGAGGGCTATGGCTACACCTTC. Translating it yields CSARFAAGTGGFEGYGYTF.

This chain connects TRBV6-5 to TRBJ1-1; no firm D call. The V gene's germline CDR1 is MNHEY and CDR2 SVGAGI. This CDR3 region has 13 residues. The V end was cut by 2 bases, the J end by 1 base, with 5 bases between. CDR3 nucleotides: TGTGCCAGCAGTTACGAAAGGAACACTGAAGCTTTCTTT. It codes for CASSYERNTEAFF.

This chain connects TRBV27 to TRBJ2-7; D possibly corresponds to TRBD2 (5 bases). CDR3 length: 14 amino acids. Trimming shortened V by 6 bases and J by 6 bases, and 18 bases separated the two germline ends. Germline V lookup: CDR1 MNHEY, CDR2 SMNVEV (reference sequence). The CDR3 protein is CASSQRVLAGEQYF. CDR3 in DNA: TGTGCCAGCAGCCAACGGGTCCTGGCGGGCGAGCAGTACTTC.

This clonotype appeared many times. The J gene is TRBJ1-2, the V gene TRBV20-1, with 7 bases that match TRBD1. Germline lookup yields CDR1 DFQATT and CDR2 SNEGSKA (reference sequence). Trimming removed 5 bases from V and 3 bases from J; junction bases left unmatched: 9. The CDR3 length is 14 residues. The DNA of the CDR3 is TGCAGTGCTTTCCCGGGACAGATATACTATGGCTACACCTTC. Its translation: CSAFPGQIYYGYTF.

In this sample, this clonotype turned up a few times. CDR3 amino acids: CASSKDRGGVNEQFF. In DNA form, the CDR3 reads TGCGCCAGCAGCAAGGACAGGGGCGGAGTGAATGAGCAGTTCTTC. The rearrangement uses TRBV5-1 and TRBJ2-1; 9 nucleotides line up with TRBD1. After removal of 4 bases from V and 7 bases from J, the junction contained 9 bases not matched to a gene. Germline-derived CDR1 and CDR2 are SGHRS and YFSETQ. The length of the CDR3 is 15 residues.

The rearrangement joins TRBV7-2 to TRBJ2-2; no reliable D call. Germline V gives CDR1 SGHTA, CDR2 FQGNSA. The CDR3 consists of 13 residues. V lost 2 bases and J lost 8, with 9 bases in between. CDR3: CASSLSRVGELFF. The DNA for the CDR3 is TGTGCCAGCAGCTTATCTCGCGTGGGGGAGCTGTTTTTT.

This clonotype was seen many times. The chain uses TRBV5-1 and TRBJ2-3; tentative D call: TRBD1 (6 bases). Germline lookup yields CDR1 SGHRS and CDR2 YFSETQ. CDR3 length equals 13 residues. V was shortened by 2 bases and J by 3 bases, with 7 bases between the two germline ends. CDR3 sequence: CASSFGQTDTQYF. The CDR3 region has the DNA TGCGCCAGCAGCTTCGGACAGACAGATACGCAGTATTTT. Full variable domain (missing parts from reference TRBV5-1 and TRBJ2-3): KAGVTQTPRYLIKTRGQQVTLSCSPISGHRSVSWYQQTPGQGLQFLFEYFSETQRNKGNFPGRFSGRQFSNSRSEMNVSTLELGDSALYLCASSFGQTDTQYFGPGTRLTVL.

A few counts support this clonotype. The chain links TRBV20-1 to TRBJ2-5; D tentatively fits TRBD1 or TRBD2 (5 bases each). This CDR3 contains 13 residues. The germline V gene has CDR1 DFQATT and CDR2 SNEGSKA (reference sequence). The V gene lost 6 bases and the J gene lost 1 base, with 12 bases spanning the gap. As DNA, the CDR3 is TGCAGTGCGGAGAAGAGGGGCCAAGAGACCCAGTACTTC. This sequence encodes CSAEKRGQETQYF.

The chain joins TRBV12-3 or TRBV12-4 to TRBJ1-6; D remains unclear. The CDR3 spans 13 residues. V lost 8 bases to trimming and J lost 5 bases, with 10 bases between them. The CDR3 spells CASSNIDNSPLHF. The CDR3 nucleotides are TGTGCCAGCTCTAACATCGATAATTCACCCCTCCACTTT.

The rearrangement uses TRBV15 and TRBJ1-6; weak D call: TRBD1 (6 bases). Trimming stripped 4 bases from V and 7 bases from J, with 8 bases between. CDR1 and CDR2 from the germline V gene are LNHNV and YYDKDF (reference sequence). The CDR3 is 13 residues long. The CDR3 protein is CATSTQGNSPLHF. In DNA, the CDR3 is TGTGCCACCAGCACCCAGGGGAATTCACCCCTCCACTTT.

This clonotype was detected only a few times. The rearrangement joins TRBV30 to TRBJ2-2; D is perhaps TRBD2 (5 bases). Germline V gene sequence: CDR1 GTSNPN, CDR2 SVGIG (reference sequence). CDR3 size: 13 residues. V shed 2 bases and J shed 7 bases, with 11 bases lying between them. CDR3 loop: CAWSRSGYGELFF. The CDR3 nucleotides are TGTGCCTGGAGTAGGTCGGGGTACGGGGAGCTGTTTTTT. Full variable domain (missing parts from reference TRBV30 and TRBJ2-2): SQTIHQWPATLVQPVGSPLSLECTVEGTSNPNLYWYRQAAGRGLQLLFYSVGIGQISSEVPQNLSASRPQDRQFILSSKKLLLSDSGFYLCAWSRSGYGELFFGEGSRLTVL.

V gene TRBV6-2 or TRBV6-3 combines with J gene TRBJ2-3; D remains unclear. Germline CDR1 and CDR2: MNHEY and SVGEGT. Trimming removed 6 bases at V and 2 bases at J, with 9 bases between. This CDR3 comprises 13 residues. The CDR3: CASRPTDTDTQYF. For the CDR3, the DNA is TGTGCCAGCAGACCTACAGACACAGATACGCAGTATTTT.

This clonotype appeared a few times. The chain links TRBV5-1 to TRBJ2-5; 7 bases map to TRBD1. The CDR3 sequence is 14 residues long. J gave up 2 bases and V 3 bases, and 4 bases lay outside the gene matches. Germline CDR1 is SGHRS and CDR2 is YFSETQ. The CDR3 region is CASSSSGQQETQYF. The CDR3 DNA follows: TGCGCCAGCAGCTCATCGGGACAGCAAGAGACCCAGTACTTC. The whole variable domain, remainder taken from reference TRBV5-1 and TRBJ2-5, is KAGVTQTPRYLIKTRGQQVTLSCSPISGHRSVSWYQQTPGQGLQFLFEYFSETQRNKGNFPGRFSGRQFSNSRSEMNVSTLELGDSALYLCASSSSGQQETQYFGPGTRLLVL.

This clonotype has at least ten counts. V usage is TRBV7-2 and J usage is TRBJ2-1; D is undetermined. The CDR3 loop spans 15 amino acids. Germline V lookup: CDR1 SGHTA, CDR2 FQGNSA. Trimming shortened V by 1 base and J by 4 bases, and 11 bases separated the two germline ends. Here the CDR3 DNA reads TGTGCCAGCAGCTTAGTCTCACATCCATACAATGAGCAGTTCTTC. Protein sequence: CASSLVSHPYNEQFF.

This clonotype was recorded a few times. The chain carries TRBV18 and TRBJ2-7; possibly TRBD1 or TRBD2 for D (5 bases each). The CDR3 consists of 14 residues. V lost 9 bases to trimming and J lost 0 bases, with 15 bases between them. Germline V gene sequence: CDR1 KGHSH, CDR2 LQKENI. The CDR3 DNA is TGTGCCAGTACCGCCGGGGCCCCCTCCTACGAGCAGTACTTC. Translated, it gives CASTAGAPSYEQYF.

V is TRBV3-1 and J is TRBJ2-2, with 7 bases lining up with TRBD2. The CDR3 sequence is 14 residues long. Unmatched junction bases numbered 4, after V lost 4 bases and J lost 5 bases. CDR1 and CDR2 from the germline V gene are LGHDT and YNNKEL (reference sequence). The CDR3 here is CASSPPGGTGELFF. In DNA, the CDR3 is TGTGCCAGCAGCCCGCCGGGGGGTACCGGGGAGCTGTTTTTT.

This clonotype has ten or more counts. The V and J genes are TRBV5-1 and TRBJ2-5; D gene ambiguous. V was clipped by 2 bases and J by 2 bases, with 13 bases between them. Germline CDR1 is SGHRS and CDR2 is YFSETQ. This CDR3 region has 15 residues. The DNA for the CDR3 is TGCGCCAGCAGCTTCCTTTTCATGCCTCAAGAGACCCAGTACTTC. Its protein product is CASSFLFMPQETQYF.

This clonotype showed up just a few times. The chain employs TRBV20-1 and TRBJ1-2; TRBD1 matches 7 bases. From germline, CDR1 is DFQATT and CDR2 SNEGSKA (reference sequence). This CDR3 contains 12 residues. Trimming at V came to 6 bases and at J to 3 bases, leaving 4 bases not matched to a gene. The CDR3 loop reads CSADDRDYGYTF. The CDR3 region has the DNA TGCAGTGCAGACGACAGGGACTATGGCTACACCTTC.